This paragraph reports one T cell receptor beta chain. Its target is unknown. Between the trimmed V and J ends, which lost 4 bases and 4 bases, there was a span of 16 bases. Germline V gene data show CDR1 as SEHNR and CDR2 as FQNEAQ (reference sequence). The CDR3 loop spans 15 amino acids. TCRdb's table, derived via immunoSEQ multiplex PCR, lists solely in-frame clones and lacks some. The sample has about 22,000 clones, approximately 92% seen once. This sample is drawn from a study of chemoradiotherapy in HPV16-positive cancers. Study information: Functional T-cell assays on two HPV16-positive patients' cells defined candidate HPV-specific clones and common TCR motifs.

General study findings and limits: Non-HPV-specific T cells did not expand in tumors during treatment, whereas candidate HPV-specific clones and E7-related motifs did.

Specimen: blood, collected from a patient who underwent chemoradiotherapy. The clonotype comes from a human donor with HPV-associated anogenital cancer. The chain couples TRBV7-9 to TRBJ1-2, with D hard to call. The CDR3 bases are TGTGCCAGCAGCTCCCCCGGGAAGAGACTCTATGGCTACACCTTC. It codes for CASSSPGKRLYGYTF.